This TCR beta chain came from a study of cytomegalovirus exposure and HLA in healthy donors. PCR employed 60 Vbeta and 13 Jbeta primers. Measured with immunoSEQ multiplex PCR; TCRdb has only the in-frame clones, and not every one. Here the sample table reports some 150,000 clones. Trimming cost V 1 base and J 3 bases; bases outside gene matches: 1. Germline-derived CDR1 and CDR2 are SGHTA and FQGNSA. The CDR3 spans 15 residues. Concerning this clone: Other DNA sequences in the sample encode the same CDR3.

The material sequenced was PBMCs. The gene calls are TRBV7-2 and TRBJ2-1; TRBD2 aligns across 9 bases. This TCR came from a young woman in good health and CMV-seropositive. The CDR3: CASSLGLADYNEQFF. The CDR3 coding sequence is TGTGCCAGCAGCTTAGGACTAGCGGACTACAATGAGCAGTTCTTC.